The 6 T cell receptor beta chains given below trace back to one sample, sequenced in a study of blood T cell repertoires in COVID-19. Sequencing used immunoSEQ multiplex PCR; TCRdb keeps in-frame clones, though not all of them. This sample has 360,000 or so clones, with 90% found just once. The sequenced material came from peripheral blood. These TCRs come from a man younger than 35 with active or convalescent COVID-19.

This clone showed up just once. The rearrangement joins TRBV4-1 to TRBJ2-2, with D maybe TRBD2 (5 bases). The germline V gene has CDR1 MGHRA and CDR2 YSYEKL. This CDR3 spans 15 amino acids. Trimming stripped 3 bases from V and 8 bases from J, with 16 bases between. CDR3 in amino acids: CASSQVILGGGELFF. For the CDR3, the DNA is TGCGCCAGCAGCCAGGTTATCCTCGGCGGGGGGGAGCTGTTTTTT.

The V gene is TRBV5-1, the J gene TRBJ1-5; a possible D gene is TRBD1 (5 bases). CDR3 length: 15 amino acids. V was pared by 3 bases and J by 2 bases, with 12 bases between. Looked up from germline, CDR1 is SGHRS and CDR2 is YFSETQ. The CDR3 region has the DNA TGCGCCAGCAGCTCCTCTGGAGGGGGCAATCAGCCCCAGCATTTT. Protein sequence: CASSSSGGGNQPQHF.

The CDR3 reads CASSYNSGRAADTQYF. The CDR3 nucleotides are TGTGCCAGCAGTTACAACAGCGGGAGGGCGGCAGATACGCAGTATTTT. The rearrangement joins TRBV6-2 or TRBV6-3 to TRBJ2-3; 10 bases fit TRBD2. CDR1 is MNHEY and CDR2 is SVGEGT in the germline V gene. This CDR3 spans 16 amino acids. After removal of 2 bases from V and 4 bases from J, the junction contained 6 bases not matched to a gene.

This chain connects TRBV19 to TRBJ2-5, with TRBD1 matching over 7 bases. V shed 9 bases, J shed 5 bases, and the junction held 15 bases outside the gene matches. The germline CDR1 and CDR2 sequences are LNHDA and SQIVND (reference sequence). The CDR3 loop spans 15 amino acids. CDR3 in amino acids: CASPLSFDREETQYF. CDR3 nucleotide sequence: TGTGCCAGCCCACTCTCTTTCGACAGGGAGGAGACCCAGTACTTC.

This clone appeared a single time. This chain joins TRBV18 and TRBJ1-5, with 7 bases that match TRBD1. The CDR3 has 14 residues. Trimming took 3 bases from V and 4 from J; bases not matched to a gene: 3. The germline V gene encodes CDR1 KGHSH and CDR2 LQKENI. The CDR3 DNA reads TGTGCCAGCTCACCGACAGGGTTGAATCAGCCCCAGCATTTT. Amino acids: CASSPTGLNQPQHF.

The chain uses TRBV18 and TRBJ1-4; 9 bases map to TRBD1. The CDR3 has 15 residues. The V segment lost 3 bases and the J segment 4 bases; nucleotides outside the gene matches: 3. Germline CDR1 and CDR2: KGHSH and LQKENI. This chain's CDR3 is CASSPGQGDNEKLFF. CDR3 bases: TGTGCCAGCTCACCGGGACAGGGAGATAATGAAAAACTGTTTTTT.